The 28 T cell receptor beta chains below were found in one sample sequenced in a study of blood T cell repertoires in COVID-19. Using immunoSEQ multiplex PCR, the repertoire was profiled, and TCRdb retains in-frame clones only, with some absent. The sample has some 240,000 clones; about 80% are singletons. The sample taken for sequencing was peripheral blood. Every receptor here comes from an elderly woman with acute or convalescent COVID-19.

The rearrangement uses TRBV18 and TRBJ1-3; possible D gene TRBD1, 5 bases. CDR1 KGHSH and CDR2 LQKENI come from the germline V gene. V lost 2 bases to trimming and J lost 2 bases, with 7 bases between them. The CDR3 consists of 14 residues. The CDR3 region is CASSPIGAGNTIYF. DNA of the CDR3: TGTGCCAGCTCACCAATAGGGGCTGGAAACACCATATATTTT.

This chain joins TRBV19 and TRBJ2-3; D might be TRBD1 (5 bases). Trimming shortened V by 11 bases and J by 0 bases, and 12 bases separated the two germline ends. This CDR3 is 13 amino acids long. Germline CDR1 is LNHDA and CDR2 is SQIVND (reference sequence). CDR3 in amino acids: CASRAGSTDTQYF. The CDR3 DNA sequence: TGTGCCTCCCGTGCAGGGAGCACAGATACGCAGTATTTT.

In nucleotides, the CDR3 is TGTGCCAGCAGCTTAGGGGGGGGAAATGAAAAACTGTTTTTT. It is translated as CASSLGGGNEKLFF. This rearrangement joins TRBV11-2 to TRBJ1-4; a weak D match, TRBD1 (5 bases). Trimming left V 1 base short and J 5 bases short, with 8 bases between. CDR3 length: 14 amino acids. The germline CDR1 and CDR2 sequences are SGHAT and FQNNGV.

The gene calls are TRBV27 and TRBJ2-1; 9 bases line up with TRBD1. This CDR3 region has 16 residues. V trimming: 3 bases; J trimming: 3 bases; junction bases outside the gene matches: 6. The germline CDR1 and CDR2 sequences are MNHEY and SMNVEV (reference sequence). In nucleotides, the CDR3 is TGTGCCAGCAGTTTGTCAACAGGGGGCAACTACAATGAGCAGTTCTTC. Translated, it gives CASSLSTGGNYNEQFF.

This rearrangement joins TRBV7-3 to TRBJ2-2; 7 bases are shared with TRBD1. J gave up 5 bases and V 5 bases, and 17 bases lay outside the gene matches. There are 18 residues in the CDR3. CDR1 is SGHTA, CDR2 FQGTGA, per germline. CDR3 protein: CASSPTFIGTATTGELFF. The CDR3 region has the DNA TGTGCCAGCAGCCCCACTTTTATTGGGACAGCGACTACCGGGGAGCTGTTTTTT. Based on the CDR3 plus reference TRBV7-3 and TRBJ2-2, the full variable domain is GAGVSQTPSNKVTEKGKYVELRCDPISGHTALYWYRQSLGQGPEFLIYFQGTGAADDSGLPNDRFFAVRPEGSVSTLKIQRTERGDSAVYLCASSPTFIGTATTGELFFGEGSRLTVL.

This chain connects TRBV28 to TRBJ1-2, with TRBD1 matching over 8 bases. V was pared by 6 bases and J by 6 bases, with 9 bases of the junction left unmatched. The CDR3 extends over 14 amino acids. Germline CDR1 and CDR2: MDHEN and SYDVKM. The CDR3 reads CASSPPGGANGYTF. The CDR3 DNA is TGTGCCAGCAGCCCTCCAGGGGGCGCAAATGGCTACACCTTC.

This chain joins TRBV6-7 and TRBJ1-6; TRBD1 agrees at 10 bases. TRBV6-7 is placed among ORFs of uncertain function. The CDR3 covers 19 residues. The V and J ends lost 2 bases and 8 bases, in that order; junction bases with no gene match: 15. The CDR3 spells CASSYRQGTGVFPYSPLHF. CDR3 in DNA: TGTGCCAGCAGTTACCGCCAGGGGACAGGGGTCTTCCCCTATTCACCCCTCCACTTT.

In its sample, this clone was seen a few times. The rearrangement joins TRBV7-9 to TRBJ2-3; maybe TRBD1 (6 bases). The CDR3 is made up of 15 amino acids. The V gene's germline CDR1 is SEHNR and CDR2 FQNEAQ (reference sequence). The V end lost 2 bases, the J end lost 1 base, and 10 bases lay between the germline ends. CDR3 in amino acids: CASSLPPGGTDTQYF. The DNA for the CDR3 is TGTGCCAGCAGCTTACCCCCAGGGGGCACAGATACGCAGTATTTT. Variable domain in full (rest from reference TRBV7-9 and TRBJ2-3): DTGVSQNPRHKITKRGQNVTFRCDPISEHNRLYWYRQTLGQGPEFLTYFQNEAQLEKSRLLSDRFSAERPKGSFSTLEIQRTEQGDSAMYLCASSLPPGGTDTQYFGPGTRLTVL.

The chain has TRBV3-1 (or the pseudogene TRBV3-2) and TRBJ1-2; TRBD1 matches 9 bases. V lost 6 bases and J lost 8; bases outside the gene matches: 7. CDR1 LGHDT and CDR2 YNNKEL come from the germline V gene (reference sequence). The CDR3 runs 13 residues. The CDR3 loop is CASRTRTGDGYTF. The CDR3 nucleotides read TGTGCCAGCAGGACCCGGACAGGGGACGGCTACACCTTC.

This chain joins TRBV9 and TRBJ1-4; possible D gene TRBD1, 6 bases. The CDR3 has 16 residues. The germline V gene has CDR1 SGDLS and CDR2 YYNGEE. Trimming removed 4 bases from V and 0 bases from J, with 13 bases in between. CDR3 in amino acids: CASSLGQSATNEKLFF. Here the CDR3 DNA reads TGTGCCAGCAGCCTAGGACAGTCCGCAACTAATGAAAAACTGTTTTTT. The variable domain in full, completed from reference TRBV9 and TRBJ1-4, reads DSGVTQTPKHLITATGQRVTLRCSPRSGDLSVYWYQQSLDQGLQFLIQYYNGEERAKGNILERFSAQQFPDLHSELNLSSLELGDSALYFCASSLGQSATNEKLFFGSGTQLSVL.

The J gene is TRBJ1-1, the V gene TRBV5-1; 7 bases map to TRBD1. The CDR3 consists of 15 residues. V lost 4 bases, J lost 2 bases, and 8 bases stayed unmatched. Germline V gene data show CDR1 as SGHRS and CDR2 as YFSETQ. The CDR3 coding sequence is TGCGCCAGCAGCGCCGGGACAGTGCCCAACACTGAAGCTTTCTTT. Residues: CASSAGTVPNTEAFF.

This clone appeared a few times. This chain joins TRBV6-5 and TRBJ1-1; the D is unclear. The CDR3 has 14 amino acids. From germline, CDR1 is MNHEY and CDR2 SVGAGI. Trimming took off 5 bases at V and 2 bases at J, with 12 bases between the two ends. CDR3 bases: TGTGCCAGCAGTCTAGGACGGACTAACACTGAAGCTTTCTTT. Amino acid sequence: CASSLGRTNTEAFF.

The gene calls are TRBV5-5 and TRBJ2-1, with a tentative D call TRBD1 (6 bases). Trimming pared 3 bases from V and 5 bases from J, leaving 12 bases between. The germline V gene encodes CDR1 SGHKS and CDR2 YYEKEE (reference sequence). The CDR3 is 14 residues long. The CDR3 nucleotides read TGTGCCAGCAGCTCCACAGGGTCCCACAATGAGCAGTTCTTC. This encodes CASSSTGSHNEQFF.

The chain combines TRBV28 with TRBJ1-6; D may be TRBD1 (6 bases). The V and J ends lost 5 bases and 5 bases respectively, with 19 bases between them. Germline V gene lookup returns CDR1 MDHEN and CDR2 SYDVKM. This CDR3 spans 17 amino acids. Here the CDR3 reads CASSLTGSIIHNSPLHF. CDR3 bases: TGTGCCAGCAGTCTTACAGGGTCAATCATCCATAATTCACCCCTCCACTTT.

The chain carries TRBV7-9 and TRBJ1-3, with 7 nucleotides matching TRBD1. The germline V gene has CDR1 SEHNR and CDR2 FQNEAQ (reference sequence). The CDR3 sequence is 15 residues long. After removal of 5 bases from V and 2 bases from J, the junction contained 6 bases not matched to a gene. The CDR3 DNA reads TGTGCCAGCAGCCGTGACAGGGCCCCTGGAAACACCATATATTTT. Translating gives CASSRDRAPGNTIYF.

The V gene is TRBV28, the J gene TRBJ1-3; no reliable D call. Germline CDR1 and CDR2: MDHEN and SYDVKM. The germline V and J ends were trimmed by 7 bases and 2 bases, with 15 bases remaining between them. This CDR3 comprises 15 residues. The CDR3 is CASTPPGLAGNTIYF. The CDR3 region has the DNA TGTGCCAGCACCCCCCCCGGGTTAGCTGGAAACACCATATATTTT.

The V gene is TRBV2, the J gene TRBJ1-1, with 8 bases aligning to TRBD1. The germline V gene encodes CDR1 SNHLY and CDR2 FYNNEI. This CDR3 comprises 14 residues. V lost 6 bases, J lost 1 base, and 4 bases stayed unmatched. The CDR3 sequence: CASSRDRRNTEAFF. In DNA, the CDR3 is TGTGCCAGCAGCCGGGACAGGAGGAACACTGAAGCTTTCTTT.

The chain uses TRBV5-1 and TRBJ2-2; D gene ambiguous. Germline values: CDR1 SGHRS, CDR2 YFSETQ. CDR3 length: 15 residues. Trimming pared 0 bases from V and 1 base from J, leaving 7 bases between. The CDR3 region has the DNA TGCGCCAGCAGCTTGGGGCAGATGAACACCGGGGAGCTGTTTTTT. This translates into CASSLGQMNTGELFF.

The J gene is TRBJ2-1, the V gene TRBV5-1; TRBD2 aligns across 14 bases. Trimming at V came to 1 base and at J to 0 bases, leaving 12 bases not matched to a gene. CDR1 is SGHRS and CDR2 is YFSETQ in the germline V gene. The CDR3 is made up of 21 amino acids. In DNA, the CDR3 is TGCGCCAGCAGCTTGAGACCGGGGACTAGCGGGGGCTCGAGCTCCTACAATGAGCAGTTCTTC. This codes for CASSLRPGTSGGSSSYNEQFF. The variable domain in full, with the rest retrieved from reference TRBV5-1 and TRBJ2-1, is KAGVTQTPRYLIKTRGQQVTLSCSPISGHRSVSWYQQTPGQGLQFLFEYFSETQRNKGNFPGRFSGRQFSNSRSEMNVSTLELGDSALYLCASSLRPGTSGGSSSYNEQFFGPGTRLTVL.

The J gene is TRBJ2-1, the V gene TRBV28, with D possibly being TRBD1 (5 bases). V lost 7 bases and J lost 12, with 19 bases in between. Per the germline V gene, CDR1 is MDHEN and CDR2 is SYDVKM. This CDR3 region has 13 residues. CDR3 amino acids: CASIPLRKGRQFF. DNA for the CDR3: TGTGCCAGCATCCCTCTTAGGAAGGGGCGGCAGTTCTTC. Looking up the rest from reference TRBV28 and TRBJ2-1 gives the full variable domain: DVKVTQSSRYLVKRTGEKVFLECVQDMDHENMFWYRQDPGLGLRLIYFSYDVKMKEKGDIPEGYSVSREKKERFSLILESASTNQTSMYLCASIPLRKGRQFFGPGTRLTVL.

The chain couples TRBV7-2 to TRBJ2-1; TRBD1 agrees at 7 bases. The CDR3 runs to 16 residues. From germline, CDR1 is SGHTA and CDR2 FQGNSA. The trim removed 5 bases at V and 0 bases at J, leaving 7 bases unmatched. The CDR3 reads CASSRTGASSYNEQFF. The CDR3 nucleotides read TGTGCCAGCAGCCGTACAGGGGCGAGCTCCTACAATGAGCAGTTCTTC.

The chain has TRBV7-2 and TRBJ2-3, with D hard to call. This CDR3 has 14 residues. Trimming took 5 bases from V and 7 from J, leaving 16 bases between them. CDR1 SGHTA and CDR2 FQGNSA come from the germline V gene. The CDR3 loop is CASSVSTAAYTQYF. DNA of the CDR3: TGTGCCAGCAGCGTATCCACAGCCGCCTATACGCAGTATTTT.

The chain links TRBV2 to TRBJ1-6; no reliable D call. The CDR3 is 12 amino acids. The germline V gene has CDR1 SNHLY and CDR2 FYNNEI. Deletions cut 3 bases from V and 18 bases from J, with 15 bases between. The CDR3 spells CASSDDRHDTHF. The CDR3, as DNA: TGTGCCAGCAGTGACGACCGACACGACACCCACTTT.

The chain couples TRBV30 to TRBJ2-7; the D gene is possibly TRBD1 (5 bases). Per the germline V gene, CDR1 is GTSNPN and CDR2 is SVGIG (reference sequence). CDR3 length: 12 amino acids. The V and J ends lost 3 bases and 6 bases respectively, with 12 bases between them. The CDR3 coding sequence is TGTGCCTGGAGGGCTAGGGGCCCCGAGCAGTACTTC. Its protein product is CAWRARGPEQYF.

V usage is TRBV9 and J usage is TRBJ2-3; 8 bases map to TRBD1. This CDR3 has 15 residues. V shed 4 bases, J shed 0 bases, and the junction held 4 bases outside the gene matches. CDR1 is SGDLS, CDR2 YYNGEE, per germline. CDR3 coding DNA: TGTGCCAGCAGCACCCGGACAGGGAGCACAGATACGCAGTATTTT. Protein sequence: CASSTRTGSTDTQYF.

The chain has TRBV7-8 and TRBJ1-4; maybe TRBD1 (6 bases). The CDR3 is 16 residues long. The V gene's germline CDR1 is SGHVS and CDR2 FQNEAQ. The V end lost 4 bases, the J end lost 6 bases, and 18 bases lay between the germline ends. The CDR3 here is CASSSRGAGSYEKLFF. CDR3 DNA: TGTGCCAGCAGCTCTCGGGGGGCCGGGAGCTATGAAAAACTGTTTTTT.

J is TRBJ2-1 and V is TRBV11-2; perhaps TRBD1 as D (6 bases). In germline, CDR1 is SGHAT, CDR2 FQNNGV. This CDR3 contains 14 residues. Trimming took 5 bases from V and 3 from J, leaving 11 bases between them. The CDR3 here is CASSPDSSYNEQFF. The DNA for the CDR3 is TGTGCCAGCAGCCCGGACAGTAGCTACAATGAGCAGTTCTTC.

The chain carries TRBV5-4 and TRBJ2-5; 8 bases line up with TRBD1. The CDR3 sequence is 16 residues long. Losses at the gene ends were 0 bases for V and 5 bases for J; bases not matched to a gene: 9. The germline gives CDR1 SGHNT, CDR2 YYREEE (reference sequence). CDR3 coding DNA: TGTGCCAGCAGCTTGGCCGGCAGGGGGCTTTTGGAGACCCAGTACTTC. This codes for CASSLAGRGLLETQYF. Variable domain in full (rest from reference TRBV5-4 and TRBJ2-5): ETGVTQSPTHLIKTRGQQVTLRCSSQSGHNTVSWYQQALGQGPQFIFQYYREEENGRGNFPPRFSGLQFPNYSSELNVNALELDDSALYLCASSLAGRGLLETQYFGPGTRLLVL.